Shown below are 18 T cell receptor beta chains from a single sample sequenced in a study of regulatory T cells in long-lasting Graves disease. Both iRepertoire HTBI primers and Arm-PCR of CDR3 regions were used to build the TCR beta libraries. Using its own MiXCR run on the multiplex PCR reads, TCRdb lists one record per CDR3 protein. The sample records 350,000 to 500,000 distinct CDR3 sequences, around a fifth being singletons. Time point here: persistent/refractory GD, antithyroid drugs over 5 years with positive TRAb. PBMCs were the source of the RNA used for TCR sequencing. This sample comprised peripheral blood mononuclear cells (PBMCs), obtained when the disease was refractory, from a patient treated with antithyroid drugs. These TCRs come from a female donor with Graves disease.

This clonotype was counted a few times. The chain recombines TRBV20-1 with TRBJ1-5; D uncertain. Germline loops: CDR1 DFQATT, CDR2 SNEGSKA (reference sequence). The CDR3 has 15 residues. Trimming cost V 1 base and J 2 bases, with 12 bases left between them. The CDR3 here is CSARVKGSGNQPQHF. CDR3 DNA: TGCAGTGCTAGAGTTAAGGGCTCGGGCAATCAGCCCCAGCATTTT.

In its sample, this clonotype was seen many times. V is TRBV7-2 and J is TRBJ2-5; 8 nucleotides line up with TRBD1. The CDR3 is 14 residues long. Germline trimming cut 5 bases from V and 9 bases from J; bases unmatched to any gene: 11. Germline V lookup: CDR1 SGHTA, CDR2 FQGNSA. The CDR3 region has the DNA TGTGCCAGCAGCACCCGGACAGGGACGGGGGCCCAGTACTTC. Translating gives CASSTRTGTGAQYF.

Notes on this clonotype: With only one base between it and a far larger clone, this is likely a read error. The V and J genes are TRBV5-8 and TRBJ2-2; D gene unclear. Germline V gene sequence: CDR1 SGHTS, CDR2 YDEGEE. The CDR3 is made up of 14 amino acids. Here the CDR3 DNA reads TGTGCCAGCAGCTTAGATAAGAACAGCGGGGAGCTGTTTTTT. Translation gives CASSLDKNSGELFF.

At least ten counts were recorded for this clonotype. V gene TRBV28 combines with J gene TRBJ1-4; 8 nucleotides align to TRBD1. The V and J ends lost 5 bases and 4 bases, in that order; junction bases with no gene match: 6. From germline, CDR1 is MDHEN and CDR2 SYDVKM. The CDR3 sequence is 15 residues long. The DNA for the CDR3 is TGTGCCAGCAGTCCTTGGACAGGGTTTAATGAAAAACTGTTTTTT. Its protein product is CASSPWTGFNEKLFF.

Note on this clonotype: One end of the junction fails to match germline, which may point to a read error. The chain is built from TRBV7-9 and TRBJ2-2; 9 bases match TRBD1. Germline loops: CDR1 SEHNR, CDR2 FQNEAQ (reference sequence). The CDR3 contains 15 residues. For the CDR3, the DNA is TGTGCCAGCGGCTTATGGGACAGGGTATCCGGGGAGCTGTTTTTT. It codes for CASGLWDRVSGELFF. Full variable domain (rest looked up from reference TRBV7-9 and TRBJ2-2): DTGVSQNPRHKITKRGQNVTFRCDPISEHNRLYWYRQTLGQGPEFLTYFQNEAQLEKSRLLSDRFSAERPKGSFSTLEIQRTEQGDSAMYLCASGLWDRVSGELFFGEGSRLTVL.

The chain is built from TRBV7-2 and TRBJ2-5; possibly TRBD1 or TRBD2 for D (5 bases each). Germline V CDR1 and CDR2: SGHTA, FQGNSA. The V end was cut by 1 base, the J end by 4 bases, with 19 bases between. The CDR3 runs to 17 residues. The CDR3 reads CASSLVVRGSSGETQYF. In DNA form, the CDR3 reads TGTGCCAGCAGCTTAGTGGTTCGGGGCAGCTCAGGAGAGACCCAGTACTTC.

This clonotype was recorded at least ten times. The J gene is TRBJ1-2, the V gene TRBV27; possible D gene TRBD1, 5 bases. The germline gives CDR1 MNHEY, CDR2 SMNVEV (reference sequence). There are 13 residues in the CDR3. Deletions cut 7 bases from V and 2 bases from J, with 11 bases between. In DNA, the CDR3 is TGTGCCAGCAAAACAGAGGGGAACTATGGCTACACCTTC. Translating it yields CASKTEGNYGYTF.

This clonotype was recorded a few times. This chain joins TRBV19 and TRBJ2-7, with D hard to call. The CDR3 totals 14 residues. V lost 3 bases, J lost 2 bases, and 11 bases lay in between. Germline CDR1 LNHDA, CDR2 SQIVND (reference sequence). The DNA for the CDR3 is TGTGCCAGTAGTATGCGAAGCGCAACCTACGAGCAGTACTTC. It specifies CASSMRSATYEQYF.

This clonotype was detected a few times. The chain uses TRBV6-1 and TRBJ1-6; D is unresolved. CDR1 and CDR2 from the germline V gene are MNHNS and SASEGT. Trimming pared 1 base from V and 7 bases from J, leaving 11 bases between. The CDR3 contains 15 residues. The CDR3 bases are TGTGCCAGCAGTGAAGACGAGGGCGGGAATTCACCCCTCCACTTT. This sequence encodes CASSEDEGGNSPLHF.

This clonotype was picked up many times. The V call is TRBV6-5, the J call TRBJ2-5, with a tentative D call TRBD2 (5 bases). The CDR3 is 13 residues long. Germline V CDR1 and CDR2: MNHEY, SVGAGI. Trimming left V 2 bases short and J 5 bases short, with 9 bases between. The CDR3 DNA sequence: TGTGCCAGCAGTTACGGGGAGAGGGAGACCCAGTACTTC. Translating it yields CASSYGERETQYF.

This rearrangement joins TRBV7-2 to TRBJ1-2; D not certain. CDR3 size: 15 residues. Germline-derived CDR1 and CDR2 are SGHTA and FQGNSA. Trimming removed 0 bases at V and 4 bases at J, with 12 bases between. The CDR3 spells CASSLAQEALYGYTF. The CDR3 nucleotides read TGTGCCAGCAGCTTAGCGCAAGAGGCTCTCTATGGCTACACCTTC.

This clonotype has only a few counts. The V call is TRBV12-5, the J call TRBJ2-7; 8 bases fit TRBD1. From germline, CDR1 is LGHNT and CDR2 FRNRAP. The length of the CDR3 is 15 residues. V shed 5 bases, J shed 6 bases, and the junction held 12 bases outside the gene matches. DNA of the CDR3: TGTGCTAGTGGTATTAGGCGGACAGGGAGGATCGAGCAGTACTTC. This sequence encodes CASGIRRTGRIEQYF.

This clonotype showed up just a few times. The rearrangement uses TRBV5-1 and TRBJ2-7; a weak D match, TRBD2 (6 bases). Germline assignment: CDR1 SGHRS and CDR2 YFSETQ. V lost 5 bases and J lost 0, with 15 bases in between. The CDR3 runs 15 residues. The DNA of the CDR3 is TGCGCCAGCAGGGAGGGACCCACCAGCTCCTACGAGCAGTACTTC. This codes for CASREGPTSSYEQYF.

This clonotype was seen ten or more times. Here the CDR3 reads CSARGQGSSYNSPLHF. CDR3 sequence (DNA): TGCAGTGCTAGAGGACAGGGAAGCTCCTATAATTCACCCCTCCACTTT. V gene TRBV20-1 combines with J gene TRBJ1-6, with 7 bases identical to TRBD1. Germline lookup yields CDR1 DFQATT and CDR2 SNEGSKA (reference sequence). V shed 1 base and J 0 bases; nucleotides not matched to a gene: 3. This CDR3 spans 16 amino acids.

The chain has TRBV10-3 and TRBJ2-1, with D possibly TRBD2 on 6 matching bases. The CDR3 consists of 15 residues. Germline assignment: CDR1 ENHRY and CDR2 SYGVKD. V was clipped by 6 bases and J by 5 bases, with 17 bases between them. DNA for the CDR3: TGTGCCATCAGCAACCGGGACTCGTCCGACAATGAGCAGTTCTTC. It is translated as CAISNRDSSDNEQFF.

This clonotype came up many times. The CDR3 DNA sequence: TGTGCCAGCAGTTTAATGGACAGTCAAGAGACCCAGTACTTC. This sequence encodes CASSLMDSQETQYF. V is TRBV28 and J is TRBJ2-5, with a possible D match to TRBD1 (6 bases). This CDR3 region has 14 residues. V was trimmed by 2 bases and J by 2 bases, leaving 9 bases between them. CDR1 and CDR2 from the germline V gene are MDHEN and SYDVKM.

There are many counts of this clonotype. The chain links TRBV20-1 to TRBJ1-1, with D unclear. V gave up 1 base and J gave up 0 bases, with 6 bases separating them. This CDR3 has 13 residues. CDR1 is DFQATT and CDR2 is SNEGSKA in the germline V gene (reference sequence). The CDR3 DNA reads TGCAGTGCTAGAGGGTGGGTGAACACTGAAGCTTTCTTT. Translating gives CSARGWVNTEAFF.

This clonotype was seen at least ten times. The chain couples TRBV2 to TRBJ2-3, with D unresolved. The CDR3 consists of 12 residues. Germline V CDR1 and CDR2: SNHLY, FYNNEI. V was trimmed by 6 bases and J by 6 bases, leaving 10 bases between them. The CDR3 nucleotides are TGTGCCAGCAGCCGGCCCAAGGATACGCAGTATTTT. Encoded protein: CASSRPKDTQYF.